The 17 T cell receptor beta chains reported below all come from one sample, sequenced in a study of blood T cell repertoires in COVID-19. Measured with immunoSEQ multiplex PCR; TCRdb has only the in-frame clones, and not every one. The table has 80,000 to 85,000 clones, approximately 86% seen once; the top ten hold roughly 4.8%. The sequenced sample was peripheral blood. The receptors shown here come from a woman older than 75 with acute or convalescent COVID-19.

This sequence joins TRBV23-1 and TRBJ1-1; 9 positions match TRBD1. TRBV23-1 is an ORF; its function is uncertain. Trimming at V came to 8 bases and at J to 3 bases, leaving 4 bases not matched to a gene. This CDR3 contains 13 residues. Here the CDR3 reads CASEQGAYTEAFF. CDR3 DNA: TGCGCCAGCGAACAGGGGGCATACACTGAAGCTTTCTTT.

The chain combines TRBV5-4 with TRBJ2-3; 14 nucleotides match TRBD2. V lost 4 bases to trimming and J lost 1 base; unmatched junction nucleotides: 5. CDR1 is SGHNT and CDR2 is YYREEE in the germline V gene (reference sequence). CDR3 length equals 17 residues. CDR3 DNA sequence: TGTGCCAGCAGCCAACGACTAGCGGGAGGGCGCACAGATACGCAGTATTTT. Its protein is CASSQRLAGGRTDTQYF. Full variable domain (rest looked up from reference TRBV5-4 and TRBJ2-3): ETGVTQSPTHLIKTRGQQVTLRCSSQSGHNTVSWYQQALGQGPQFIFQYYREEENGRGNFPPRFSGLQFPNYSSELNVNALELDDSALYLCASSQRLAGGRTDTQYFGPGTRLTVL.

CDR3 sequence (DNA): TGTGCCAGCAGTCTATGGGGGGATTACCAAGAGACCCAGTACTTC. Translated, it gives CASSLWGDYQETQYF. V and J are TRBV25-1 and TRBJ2-5; perhaps TRBD2 as D (6 bases). The germline V and J ends were trimmed by 5 bases and 0 bases, with 13 bases remaining between them. Germline assignment: CDR1 MGHDK and CDR2 SYGVNS. This CDR3 comprises 15 residues.

V gene TRBV15 combines with J gene TRBJ2-5; unclear D gene. The CDR3 spans 12 residues. The germline gives CDR1 LNHNV, CDR2 YYDKDF (reference sequence). The V end lost 1 base, the J end lost 4 bases, and 4 bases lay between the germline ends. CDR3 sequence: CATSRGGETQYF. DNA of the CDR3: TGTGCCACCAGCAGAGGAGGAGAGACCCAGTACTTC.

This chain uses TRBV2 with TRBJ2-1, with no clear D. Trimming shortened V by 3 bases and J by 6 bases, and 15 bases separated the two germline ends. The CDR3 is made up of 15 amino acids. Germline assignment: CDR1 SNHLY and CDR2 FYNNEI. CDR3 DNA: TGTGCCAGCAGTGAGCGGCAGCTCTACCGCAATGAGCAGTTCTTC. Residues: CASSERQLYRNEQFF.

The chain combines TRBV11-2 with TRBJ2-3; D not resolved. Germline V lookup: CDR1 SGHAT, CDR2 FQNNGV. V was trimmed by 5 bases and J by 3 bases, leaving 6 bases between them. The CDR3 has 12 amino acids. DNA for the CDR3: TGTGCCAGCAGCGATCAGACAGATACGCAGTATTTT. It specifies CASSDQTDTQYF.

The J gene is TRBJ2-3, the V gene TRBV27; D may be TRBD2 (7 bases). CDR1 MNHEY and CDR2 SMNVEV come from the germline V gene (reference sequence). V was trimmed by 8 bases and J by 2 bases, leaving 17 bases between them. The length of the CDR3 is 15 residues. The CDR3 loop is CASQLGGGNTDTQYF. The DNA of the CDR3 is TGTGCCAGCCAATTAGGGGGGGGGAACACAGATACGCAGTATTTT.

This clone was recorded only once. V gene TRBV5-4 combines with J gene TRBJ1-1; the match to TRBD1 covers 7 bases. Germline-derived CDR1 and CDR2 are SGHNT and YYREEE (reference sequence). Unmatched junction bases numbered 7, after V lost 4 bases and J lost 4 bases. CDR3 length equals 14 residues. In nucleotides, the CDR3 is TGTGCCAGCAGCCGACAGGGCGGCGCCACTGAAGCTTTCTTT. Translation gives CASSRQGGATEAFF.

The V call is TRBV4-1, the J call TRBJ2-3; 14 bases line up with TRBD2. V was clipped by 1 base and J by 8 bases; unmatched bases: 2. Germline V gene lookup returns CDR1 MGHRA and CDR2 YSYEKL. The CDR3 spans 15 residues. The CDR3 loop reads CASSQGLAGGGTQYF. In nucleotides, the CDR3 is TGCGCCAGCAGCCAAGGACTAGCGGGAGGGGGTACGCAGTATTTT.

The chain joins TRBV10-3 to TRBJ1-2; no clear D gene. Germline lookup yields CDR1 ENHRY and CDR2 SYGVKD. This CDR3 is 14 amino acids long. V shed 0 bases and J shed 6 bases, with 11 bases lying between them. DNA of the CDR3: TGTGCCATCAGTGAGTCAGAGGGAGGGAATGGCTACACCTTC. Translating gives CAISESEGGNGYTF.

This clone was seen once. The chain carries TRBV5-1 and TRBJ2-3, with 10 bases matching TRBD2. Trimming at V came to 4 bases and at J to 3 bases, leaving 2 bases not matched to a gene. The CDR3 consists of 14 residues. CDR1 and CDR2 (germline): SGHRS, YFSETQ. The CDR3 sequence: CASSDSGRTDTQYF. The CDR3 DNA reads as TGCGCCAGCAGCGATAGCGGGAGGACAGATACGCAGTATTTT.

Only a few counts were recorded for this clone. The chain couples TRBV19 to TRBJ1-5; D unclear. There are 13 residues in the CDR3. Germline V gene sequence: CDR1 LNHDA, CDR2 SQIVND (reference sequence). V was pared by 7 bases and J by 2 bases, with 9 bases between. DNA for the CDR3: TGTGCCAGTAAAGGGAGGGGCAATCAGCCCCAGCATTTT. Amino acids: CASKGRGNQPQHF.

The CDR3 sequence is CASSPQGGRKGNTIYF. The CDR3 region has the DNA TGTGCCAGCTCACCCCAGGGGGGACGTAAAGGAAACACCATATATTTT. The chain carries TRBV18 and TRBJ1-3, with 7 nucleotides matching TRBD1. With V trimmed by 3 bases and J by 4 bases, 9 bases remained unmatched. CDR1 and CDR2 from the germline V gene are KGHSH and LQKENI. The CDR3 extends over 16 amino acids.

The chain carries TRBV9 and TRBJ1-1; 8 bases agree with TRBD1. Germline CDR1 SGDLS, CDR2 YYNGEE. V gave up 3 bases and J gave up 4 bases; unmatched junction bases: 5. CDR3 length equals 14 residues. Here the CDR3 reads CASSAATGGTEAFF. The DNA of the CDR3 is TGTGCCAGCAGCGCCGCTACAGGGGGCACTGAAGCTTTCTTT.

This clone was found once. This chain links TRBV19 with TRBJ1-5, with D maybe TRBD1 (6 bases). The CDR3 has 14 residues. The V and J ends lost 7 bases and 5 bases respectively, with 15 bases between them. Per germline, CDR1 LNHDA and CDR2 SQIVND (reference sequence). The chain's CDR3 is CASNTGGVYQPQHF. CDR3 bases: TGTGCCAGTAATACTGGGGGCGTCTATCAGCCCCAGCATTTT. Full variable domain (rest looked up from reference TRBV19 and TRBJ1-5): DGGITQSPKYLFRKEGQNVTLSCEQNLNHDAMYWYRQDPGQGLRLIYYSQIVNDFQKGDIAEGYSVSREKKESFPLTVTSAQKNPTAFYLCASNTGGVYQPQHFGDGTRLSIL.

In this sample, this clone turned up a few times. The chain recombines TRBV6-5 with TRBJ2-1; 8 bases map to TRBD2. CDR3 size: 14 residues. Germline values: CDR1 MNHEY, CDR2 SVGAGI. V shed 5 bases, J shed 7 bases, and the junction held 7 bases outside the gene matches. The CDR3 here is CASSPGGARNEQFF. CDR3 nucleotides: TGTGCCAGCAGTCCGGGGGGGGCGCGGAATGAGCAGTTCTTC.

The chain employs TRBV7-9 and TRBJ2-1, with 9 positions matching TRBD2. Trimming at V came to 3 bases and at J to 7 bases, leaving 7 bases not matched to a gene. The germline V gene has CDR1 SEHNR and CDR2 FQNEAQ (reference sequence). This CDR3 has 15 amino acids. The CDR3 DNA sequence: TGTGCCAGCAGCTTGGGTAGCGGGAGCGAAAATGAGCAGTTCTTC. This gives the protein CASSLGSGSENEQFF. The full variable domain, in which reference TRBV7-9 and TRBJ2-1 provide the parts outside the CDR3, is DTGVSQNPRHKITKRGQNVTFRCDPISEHNRLYWYRQTLGQGPEFLTYFQNEAQLEKSRLLSDRFSAERPKGSFSTLEIQRTEQGDSAMYLCASSLGSGSENEQFFGPGTRLTVL.